This entry features one T cell receptor beta chain sequence. Other DNA sequences of this sample code for an identical CDR3. V dropped 0 bases and J dropped 6; count of bases not matched to a gene: 16. There are 19 residues in the CDR3. The germline V gene encodes CDR1 LGHNT and CDR2 FRNRAP. This specimen belongs to a study of cytomegalovirus exposure and HLA in healthy donors. PCR involved 60 Vbeta and 13 Jbeta primers. Sequencing used immunoSEQ multiplex PCR; TCRdb keeps in-frame clones, though not all of them. The table lists around 150,000 clones, about 75% of them singletons. The sample comprised PBMCs. The chain joins TRBV12-5 to TRBJ2-2; 7 nucleotides match TRBD2. This receptor was obtained from a woman aged 45-59 years in good health and CMV-seropositive. The DNA of the CDR3 is TGTGCTAGTGGTTTGGTACCCTCCTGGAGCGGGAATCGCTCCGGGGAGCTGTTTTTT. Residues: CASGLVPSWSGNRSGELFF. The complete variable domain, with remaining parts taken from reference TRBV12-5 and TRBJ2-2, reads DARVTQTPRHKVTEMGQEVTMRCQPILGHNTVFWYRQTMMQGLELLAYFRNRAPLDDSGMPKDRFSAEMPDATLATLKIQPSEPRDSAVYFCASGLVPSWSGNRSGELFFGEGSRLTVL.